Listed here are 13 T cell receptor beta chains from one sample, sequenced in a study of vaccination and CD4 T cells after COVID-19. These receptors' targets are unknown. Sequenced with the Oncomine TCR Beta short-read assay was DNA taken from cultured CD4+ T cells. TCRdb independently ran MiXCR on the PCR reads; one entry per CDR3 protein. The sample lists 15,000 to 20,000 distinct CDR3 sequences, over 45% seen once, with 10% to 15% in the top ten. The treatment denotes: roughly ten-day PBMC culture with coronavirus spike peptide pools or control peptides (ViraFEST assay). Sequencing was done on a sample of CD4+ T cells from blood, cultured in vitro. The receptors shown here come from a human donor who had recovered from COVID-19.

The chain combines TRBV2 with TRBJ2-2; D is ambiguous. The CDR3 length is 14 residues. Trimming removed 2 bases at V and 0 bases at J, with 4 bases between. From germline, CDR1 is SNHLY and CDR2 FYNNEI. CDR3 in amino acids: CASSERTNTGELFF. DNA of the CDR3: TGTGCCAGCAGTGAACGGACGAACACCGGGGAGCTGTTTTTT.

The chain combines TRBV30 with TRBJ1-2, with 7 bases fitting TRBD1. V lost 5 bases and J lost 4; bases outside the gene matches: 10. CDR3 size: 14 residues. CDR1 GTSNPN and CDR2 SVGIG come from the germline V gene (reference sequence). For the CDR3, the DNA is TGTGCCTGGGCCAGACAGGGAATGGGCTATGGCTACACCTTC. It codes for CAWARQGMGYGYTF.

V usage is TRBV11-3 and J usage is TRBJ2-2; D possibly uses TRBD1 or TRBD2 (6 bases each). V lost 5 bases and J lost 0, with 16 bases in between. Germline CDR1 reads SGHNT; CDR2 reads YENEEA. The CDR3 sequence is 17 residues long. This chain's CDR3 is CASSPPEGGTNTGELFF. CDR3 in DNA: TGTGCCAGCAGCCCTCCCGAGGGGGGCACGAACACCGGGGAGCTGTTTTTT.

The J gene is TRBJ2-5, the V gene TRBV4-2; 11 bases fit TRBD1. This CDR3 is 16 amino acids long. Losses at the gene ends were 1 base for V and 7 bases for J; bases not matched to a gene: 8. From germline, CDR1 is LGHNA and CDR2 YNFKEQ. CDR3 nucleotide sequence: TGTGCCAGCAGCCAAGCCTGGACAGGGGGCTTGGGGACCCAGTACTTC. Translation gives CASSQAWTGGLGTQYF.

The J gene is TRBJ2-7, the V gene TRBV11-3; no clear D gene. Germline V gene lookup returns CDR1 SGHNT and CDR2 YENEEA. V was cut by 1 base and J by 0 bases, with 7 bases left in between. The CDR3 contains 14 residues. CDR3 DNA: TGTGCCAGCAGCTTAGGCAGGAACTCCTACGAGCAGTACTTC. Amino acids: CASSLGRNSYEQYF.

The CDR3 DNA is TGTGCCAGCAGCTTAACCCGCAGCCACACTGAAGCTTTCTTT. This codes for CASSLTRSHTEAFF. The V and J genes are TRBV7-8 and TRBJ1-1, with D uncertain. Germline lookup yields CDR1 SGHVS and CDR2 FQNEAQ. Trimming shortened V by 2 bases and J by 3 bases, and 10 bases separated the two germline ends. CDR3 length equals 14 residues.

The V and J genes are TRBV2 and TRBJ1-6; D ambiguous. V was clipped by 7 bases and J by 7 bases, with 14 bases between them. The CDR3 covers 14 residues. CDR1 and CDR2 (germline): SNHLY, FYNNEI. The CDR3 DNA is TGTGCCAGCACCGAGAGTCAGAAGAATTCACCCCTCCACTTT. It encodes CASTESQKNSPLHF.

CDR3 loop: CASKKGHLSNQPQHF. The CDR3 DNA reads TGTGCCAGCAAAAAGGGACATCTTAGCAATCAGCCCCAGCATTTT. The chain links TRBV2 to TRBJ1-5, with D tentatively TRBD1 (6 bases). Germline V CDR1 and CDR2: SNHLY, FYNNEI. The CDR3 runs to 15 residues. The germline V and J ends were trimmed by 7 bases and 0 bases, with 13 bases remaining between them. The entire variable domain, with the rest obtained from reference TRBV2 and TRBJ1-5, is as follows: EPEVTQTPSHQVTQMGQEVILRCVPISNHLYFYWYRQILGQKVEFLVSFYNNEISEKSEIFDDQFSVERPDGSNFTLKIRSTKLEDSAMYFCASKKGHLSNQPQHFGDGTRLSIL.

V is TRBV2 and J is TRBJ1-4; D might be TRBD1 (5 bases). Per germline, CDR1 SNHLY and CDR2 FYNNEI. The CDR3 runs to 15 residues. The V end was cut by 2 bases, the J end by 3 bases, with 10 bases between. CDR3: CASSESGGANEKLFF. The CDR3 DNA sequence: TGTGCCAGCAGTGAATCGGGGGGGGCTAATGAAAAACTGTTTTTT.

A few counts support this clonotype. Written as DNA, the CDR3 is TGTGCCACCAGCATAGGACCAGGGGACACTGAAGCTTTCTTT. Translated, it gives CATSIGPGDTEAFF. The V gene is TRBV15, the J gene TRBJ1-1; TRBD1 might be the D (6 bases). CDR3 length equals 14 residues. V dropped 4 bases and J dropped 3 bases, with 12 bases sitting between them. Germline CDR1 LNHNV, CDR2 YYDKDF (reference sequence). Full variable domain (missing parts from reference TRBV15 and TRBJ1-1): DAMVIQNPRYQVTQFGKPVTLSCSQTLNHNVMYWYQQKSSQAPKLLFHYYDKDFNNEADTPDNFQSRRPNTSFCFLDIRSPGLGDTAMYLCATSIGPGDTEAFFGQGTRLTVV.

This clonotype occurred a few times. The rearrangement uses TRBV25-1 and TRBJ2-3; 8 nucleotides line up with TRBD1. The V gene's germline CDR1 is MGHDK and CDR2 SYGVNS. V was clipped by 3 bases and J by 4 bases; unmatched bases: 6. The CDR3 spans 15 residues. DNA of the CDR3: TGTGCCAGCAGTGAGCAGGGGGCGCCCTCAGATACGCAGTATTTT. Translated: CASSEQGAPSDTQYF.

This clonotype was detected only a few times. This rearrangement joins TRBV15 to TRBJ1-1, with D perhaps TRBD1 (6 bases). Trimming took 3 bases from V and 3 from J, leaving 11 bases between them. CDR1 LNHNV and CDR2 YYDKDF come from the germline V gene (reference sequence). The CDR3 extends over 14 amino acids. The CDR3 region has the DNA TGTGCCACCAGCAGTGACAGGTCCTACACTGAAGCTTTCTTT. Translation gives CATSSDRSYTEAFF.

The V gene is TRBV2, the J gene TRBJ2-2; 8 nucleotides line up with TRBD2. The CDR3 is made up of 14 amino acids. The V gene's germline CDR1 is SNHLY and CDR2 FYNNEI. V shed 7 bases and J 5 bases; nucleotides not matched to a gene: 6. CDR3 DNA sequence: TGTGCCAGCACAGATCCGGGGGGGACCGGGGAGCTGTTTTTT. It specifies CASTDPGGTGELFF.